This passage covers 28 T cell receptor beta chains from one sample sequenced in a study of T cells after yellow fever vaccination. TCRdb fed the 5' RACE reads into MiXCR, producing one record per CDR3 protein. The sample consists of 610,000 or so distinct CDR3 sequences, 9% to 15% of them appearing once. The sequenced sample was PBMCs, obtained on the day of the yellow fever booster vaccination. The source is a man aged 25 to 40 who received the YFV17D yellow fever vaccine.

This clonotype has more than one count but fewer than ten. The chain employs TRBV29-1 and TRBJ2-5; D possibly uses TRBD1 or TRBD2 (6 bases each). V was clipped by 6 bases and J by 5 bases, with 19 bases between them. The germline V gene encodes CDR1 SQVTM and CDR2 ANQGSEA. The CDR3 spans 14 residues. CDR3: CSVVVGTGRETQYF. CDR3 coding DNA: TGCAGCGTGGTGGTGGGAACAGGGAGGGAGACCCAGTACTTC.

The chain employs TRBV4-3 and TRBJ2-3; tentatively, D is TRBD2 (6 bases). Trimming took off 1 base at V and 0 bases at J, with 14 bases between the two ends. This CDR3 has 17 residues. From germline, CDR1 is LGHNA and CDR2 YSLEER. DNA for the CDR3: TGCGCCAGCAGCCAAGTCGGGAGCCCGGTTAGCACAGATACGCAGTATTTT. This translates into CASSQVGSPVSTDTQYF.

This clonotype has a handful of counts. The genes are TRBV6-1 and TRBJ2-2; either TRBD1 or TRBD2 may supply D (6 bases each). Trimming pared 6 bases from V and 2 bases from J, leaving 10 bases between. This CDR3 is 14 amino acids long. Germline values: CDR1 MNHNS, CDR2 SASEGT. CDR3 loop: CASSRGLNTGELFF. The CDR3 bases are TGTGCCAGCAGCAGGGGACTCAACACCGGGGAGCTGTTTTTT.

This clonotype was recorded a few times. The chain carries TRBV1 and TRBJ2-6. TRBV1 is a pseudogene segment. This CDR3 spans 17 amino acids. This CDR3 reads CTSSHYRLLSGANVLTF. Here the CDR3 DNA reads TGCACCAGCAGCCATTACCGGCTCCTCTCTGGGGCCAACGTCCTGACTTTC.

This clonotype appeared a few times. The chain recombines TRBV4-3 with TRBJ1-1; D gene uncertain. The CDR3 contains 13 residues. V was pared by 5 bases and J by 1 base, with 8 bases between. Germline V gene lookup returns CDR1 LGHNA and CDR2 YSLEER. The CDR3 here is CASSSHRNTEAFF. The CDR3 nucleotides are TGCGCCAGCAGCTCCCACAGGAACACTGAAGCTTTCTTT.

The CDR3 bases are TGCGCCAGCAGTGACGGGAGCCAAGAGACCCAGTACTTC. Translating gives CASSDGSQETQYF. This chain joins TRBV10-1 and TRBJ2-5; D may be TRBD2 (6 bases). In germline, CDR1 is WNHNN, CDR2 SYGVQD (reference sequence). The V end was cut by 3 bases, the J end by 1 base, with 6 bases between. CDR3 length equals 13 residues.

The V call is TRBV18, the J call TRBJ2-7; D is unclear. The V end was cut by 3 bases, the J end by 6 bases, with 9 bases between. CDR1 is KGHSH, CDR2 LQKENI, per germline. There are 12 residues in the CDR3. The CDR3 sequence: CASSPPLSEQYF. Written as DNA, the CDR3 is TGTGCCAGCTCACCTCCCCTCTCCGAGCAGTACTTC.

The rearrangement joins TRBV6-5 to TRBJ1-2; no clear D gene. V lost 4 bases to trimming and J lost 3 bases, with 18 bases between them. Germline V gives CDR1 MNHEY, CDR2 SVGAGI. The CDR3 is 16 amino acids. The CDR3 DNA follows: TGTGCCAGCAGTTTTGGTAACAGACGATTACACTATGGCTACACCTTC. Translation gives CASSFGNRRLHYGYTF.

This chain links TRBV9 with TRBJ2-3; a possible D gene is TRBD2 (5 bases). CDR1 is SGDLS, CDR2 YYNGEE, per germline. The ends were cut back, 0 bases at V and 2 bases at J, with 10 bases in the middle. This CDR3 is built from 15 residues. The CDR3 bases are TGTGCCAGCAGCGTAGGGACTGTCACCACAGATACGCAGTATTTT. Translated: CASSVGTVTTDTQYF.

V is TRBV18 and J is TRBJ2-3; possibly TRBD1 for D (6 bases). This CDR3 is built from 15 residues. V was shortened by 5 bases and J by 1 base, with 13 bases between the two germline ends. Looked up from germline, CDR1 is KGHSH and CDR2 is LQKENI. Here the CDR3 reads CASSGGTPGTDTQYF. The CDR3 nucleotides are TGTGCCAGCTCAGGGGGCACTCCAGGCACAGATACGCAGTATTTT.

This clonotype was counted a few times. The chain carries TRBV6-6 and TRBJ2-7; the D gene is possibly TRBD1 (6 bases). The germline gives CDR1 MNHNY, CDR2 SVGAGI (reference sequence). The CDR3 covers 13 residues. V was trimmed by 8 bases and J by 2 bases, leaving 13 bases between them. Here the CDR3 reads CASCRDIAYEQYF. The DNA of the CDR3 is TGTGCCAGCTGCCGGGACATCGCCTACGAGCAGTACTTC.

This clonotype was detected only a few times. The chain uses TRBV5-1 and TRBJ2-1; 7 positions agree with TRBD2. The V gene's germline CDR1 is SGHRS and CDR2 YFSETQ. CDR3 size: 16 residues. The junction had 3 bases not matched to a gene; V was cut back by 0 bases and J by 0 bases. DNA for the CDR3: TGCGCCAGCAGCTTGGTAAGCGGGGTCTCCTACAATGAGCAGTTCTTC. It yields the protein CASSLVSGVSYNEQFF.

This clonotype occurred a few times. The chain links TRBV6-1 to TRBJ1-6; weak D call: TRBD1 (6 bases). CDR3 length: 14 residues. V dropped 7 bases and J dropped 10 bases, with 17 bases sitting between them. Per the germline V gene, CDR1 is MNHNS and CDR2 is SASEGT. As DNA, the CDR3 is TGTGCCAGCACCGCAGACAGGCAAGCGTCACCCCTCCACTTT. This encodes CASTADRQASPLHF.

The chain employs TRBV5-1 and TRBJ1-2, with D possibly being TRBD1 (5 bases). The CDR3 covers 13 residues. Trimming took off 0 bases at V and 7 bases at J, with 10 bases between the two ends. Germline V gives CDR1 SGHRS, CDR2 YFSETQ. CDR3 loop: CASSLEGLGGYTF. The CDR3, as DNA: TGCGCCAGCAGCTTGGAGGGGTTAGGTGGCTACACCTTC.

This clonotype came up a few times. The chain uses TRBV12-3 or TRBV12-4 and TRBJ2-5; the match to TRBD2 covers 10 bases. The length of the CDR3 is 15 residues. J lost 2 bases, V lost 5 bases, and 5 bases had no gene match. The CDR3 DNA is TGTGCCAGCAGTGTGGGGACTAGCGAGCAAGAGACCCAGTACTTC. Its translation is CASSVGTSEQETQYF.

Comment on this clonotype: A much larger clonotype is one base distant, so this may be a read error. This chain uses TRBV30 with TRBJ1-1; no reliable D call. The CDR3 is 11 residues long. Germline lookup yields CDR1 GTSNPN and CDR2 SVGIG (reference sequence). The CDR3 nucleotides are TGTACCTGGGGAGCGAACACTGAAGCTTTCTTT. Amino acids: CTWGANTEAFF.

This clonotype appeared once. The chain couples TRBV5-1 to TRBJ2-3; 9 nucleotides match TRBD2. The V gene end was trimmed by 1 base and the J gene end by 9 bases; junction bases not matched to a gene: 12. From germline, CDR1 is SGHRS and CDR2 YFSETQ. The CDR3 length is 16 residues. The CDR3: CASSLTTGGRAETQYF. The DNA of the CDR3 is TGCGCCAGCAGCTTGACGACTGGCGGGAGGGCGGAGACGCAGTATTTT.

This clonotype showed up just once. The gene calls are TRBV21-1 and TRBJ1-2; the table calls TRBD1, which could not be checked here. TRBV21-1 is a pseudogene locus. CDR3 length: 14 amino acids. The CDR3 sequence is CASSKEQGWGGYTF. CDR3 DNA sequence: TGTGCCAGCAGCAAAGAACAGGGGTGGGGGGGCTACACCTTC.

The V call is TRBV6-2 or TRBV6-3, the J call TRBJ2-7; 7 positions match TRBD1. CDR1 MNHEY and CDR2 SVGEGT come from the germline V gene. The junction had 9 bases not matched to a gene; V was cut back by 8 bases and J by 2 bases. The CDR3 is 14 amino acids. CDR3 sequence reads: CASQEIQGTYEQYF. The CDR3 coding sequence is TGTGCCAGCCAAGAGATACAGGGGACCTACGAGCAGTACTTC.

V gene TRBV25-1 combines with J gene TRBJ1-4; D unresolved. The germline V gene encodes CDR1 MGHDK and CDR2 SYGVNS. This CDR3 comprises 15 residues. V was shortened by 6 bases and J by 0 bases, with 11 bases between the two germline ends. The CDR3 DNA reads as TGTGCCAGCAGACCCTGGGATGCAACTAATGAAAAACTGTTTTTT. The encoded protein is CASRPWDATNEKLFF.

V is TRBV29-1 and J is TRBJ2-7, with 10 bases fitting TRBD1. Germline V gene data show CDR1 as SQVTM and CDR2 as ANQGSEA. The CDR3 contains 15 residues. Unmatched junction bases numbered 5, after V lost 1 base and J lost 2 bases. CDR3 sequence: CSVEASGTGAYEQYF. The CDR3 DNA reads TGCAGCGTTGAAGCCTCCGGGACAGGGGCCTACGAGCAGTACTTC.

The genes are TRBV5-1 and TRBJ1-4, with no clear D. This CDR3 is 14 amino acids long. Germline CDR1 reads SGHRS; CDR2 reads YFSETQ. V was pared by 4 bases and J by 3 bases, with 10 bases between. As DNA, the CDR3 is TGCGCCAGCAGCGTGGCAAACCCTAATGAAAAACTGTTTTTT. Its translation is CASSVANPNEKLFF.

This clonotype was picked up a small number of times. The rearrangement uses TRBV20-1 and TRBJ2-1; D perhaps matches TRBD1 (5 bases). The CDR3 runs to 12 residues. V gave up 2 bases and J gave up 4 bases, with 6 bases separating them. CDR1 and CDR2 from the germline V gene are DFQATT and SNEGSKA (reference sequence). The CDR3 protein is CSARYRYNEQFF. Written as DNA, the CDR3 is TGCAGTGCTAGATACAGGTACAATGAGCAGTTCTTC.

This clonotype has a handful of counts. The chain is built from TRBV12-3 or TRBV12-4 and TRBJ2-7; 7 nucleotides line up with TRBD2. J lost 1 base, V lost 7 bases, and 7 bases had no gene match. The CDR3 consists of 14 residues. CDR3 loop: CASIPAGKSYEQYF. CDR3 in DNA: TGTGCCAGCATTCCAGCGGGAAAATCCTACGAGCAGTACTTC.

The V gene is TRBV9, the J gene TRBJ2-5; D call uncertain. Germline CDR1 is SGDLS and CDR2 is YYNGEE. With 0 bases removed from V and 5 bases from J, the gap between germline ends came to 14 bases. The CDR3 runs 15 residues. In DNA form, the CDR3 reads TGTGCCAGCAGCGTAGGAGGCGGCGCCCGTGAGACCCAGTACTTC. Its translation is CASSVGGGARETQYF.

The V gene is TRBV27, the J gene TRBJ2-7, with TRBD1 identical over 10 bases. From germline, CDR1 is MNHEY and CDR2 SMNVEV (reference sequence). After removal of 5 bases from V and 4 bases from J, the junction contained 5 bases not matched to a gene. The CDR3 is 14 residues long. In DNA form, the CDR3 reads TGTGCCAGCAGTAGGGACAGGGGCCTATACGAGCAGTACTTC. Translated: CASSRDRGLYEQYF.

This sequence joins TRBV30 and TRBJ1-5; D perhaps matches TRBD1 (5 bases). In germline, CDR1 is GTSNPN, CDR2 SVGIG (reference sequence). The CDR3 sequence is 19 residues long. The ends were cut back, 3 bases at V and 0 bases at J, with 24 bases in the middle. The CDR3 bases are TGTGCCTGGAGGTACCGCGGGGGGGGTGGGTTTTATAGCAATCAGCCCCAGCATTTT. Its translation: CAWRYRGGGGFYSNQPQHF.

V and J are TRBV10-3 and TRBJ2-1; 12 positions agree with TRBD2. Germline V gene sequence: CDR1 ENHRY, CDR2 SYGVKD. V was pared by 11 bases and J by 6 bases, with 5 bases of the junction left unmatched. This CDR3 has 13 residues. The CDR3 reads CAVGLAGINEQFF. Written as DNA, the CDR3 is TGTGCCGTCGGACTAGCGGGAATCAATGAGCAGTTCTTC.